This T cell receptor (beta chain) was captured in a study of blood T cell repertoires in COVID-19. For the study at large: The United States, Italy and Spain were the sources of the acute and convalescent COVID-19 samples. PBMCs, B-cell-depleted T cells, or T cells provided the cDNA or gDNA that made up the material.

Germline CDR1 and CDR2: MNHEY and SVGAGI. There are 12 residues in the CDR3. The V and J ends lost 5 bases and 0 bases respectively, with 3 bases between them. Authors' data handling: Estimates of nucleated cell counts were drawn from the amplification of reference gene primers. Sequencing used immunoSEQ multiplex PCR; TCRdb keeps in-frame clones, though not all of them. V and J calls and clone size are copied from that table; D and trimming were computed from the DNA. The sample shows about 87,000 clones, around 87% of them seen only once. The receptor was isolated from a man in his forties with acute or convalescent COVID-19. Sequenced sample: peripheral blood. The chain employs TRBV6-5 and TRBJ2-3; the D is unclear. In DNA, the CDR3 is TGTGCCAGCAGTCCGAGCACAGATACGCAGTATTTT. Amino acid sequence: CASSPSTDTQYF.